These T cell receptor beta chains were read from a single sample in a study of CD8+CD57+ T cells in acquired aplastic anemia. TCRdb used MiXCR to reprocess the reads, holding one entry per CDR3 protein. The sample holds under 350,000 distinct CDR3 sequences, 55% to 60% seen once. Sequencing was done on a sample of sorted CD4+, CD8+, or CD8+CD57+ T cells (not recorded which) from PBMCs. These receptors came from a human donor with severe aplastic anemia or a healthy control (not recorded which). CDR3s include the opening cysteine and the closing phenylalanine or tryptophan. The order of the fields is J gene, D gene, V gene, clone size, CDR3 protein, CDR3 DNA. A D gene is named only where the DNA matches it firmly. Clone size appears in some rows only: once, few, many, or a class for an expanded clone.

TRBJ2-5,NA,TRBV19,NA,CASSIAVGRQETQYF,TGTGCCAGTAGTATAGCGGTTGGCAGGCAAGAGACCCAGTACTTC
TRBJ2-3,NA,TRBV29-1,many,CSVARGSASTDTQYF,TGCAGCGTTGCCCGGGGATCCGCTAGCACAGATACGCAGTATTTT
TRBJ1-1,NA,TRBV7-2,NA,CASSYLRGMTKTFF,TGTGCCAGCAGCTACCTCAGGGGCATGACCAAGACTTTCTTT
TRBJ1-2,TRBD1,TRBV19,NA,CASSIFRTGGAALDGYTF,TGTGCCAGTAGTATATTCCGGACAGGGGGCGCAGCTCTCGATGGCTACACCTTC
TRBJ2-1,NA,TRBV6-4,NA,CASSERWASTDTQFF,TGTGCCAGCAGTGAGCGGTGGGCGAGCACAGATACGCAGTTCTTC
TRBJ2-1,NA,TRBV4-3,NA,CASSQDEQFF,TGCGCCAGCAGCCAAGATGAGCAGTTCTTC
TRBJ2-7,TRBD1,TRBV29-1,NA,CSVWTGGFSYEQYF,TGCAGCGTCTGGACAGGGGGCTTCTCCTACGAGCAGTACTTC
TRBJ2-2,NA,TRBV12-3/TRBV12-4,NA,CASSLINGGLFF,TGTGCCAGCAGCTTAATTAACGGGGGGCTGTTTTTT
TRBJ2-5,NA,TRBV7-9,many,CASSSGNVETQYF,TGTGCCAGCAGCTCCGGGAACGTAGAGACCCAGTACTTC
TRBJ1-1,NA,TRBV7-2,many,CASTRQVTTEAFF,TGTGCCAGCACGAGACAGGTGACCACTGAAGCTTTCTTT
TRBJ1-3,TRBD1,TRBV2,many,CASKGGGGGWGASGNTIYF,TGTGCCAGCAAAGGAGGAGGGGGCGGCTGGGGCGCCTCTGGAAACACCATATATTTT
TRBJ1-1,NA,TRBV20-1,NA,CSARDWLNTEAFF,TGCAGTGCTAGAGATTGGTTGAACACTGAAGCTTTCTTT
TRBJ2-3,NA,TRBV20-1,NA,CSARVPFNTDTQYF,TGCAGTGCTAGAGTACCATTCAACACAGATACGCAGTATTTT
TRBJ2-7,NA,TRBV10-3,NA,CAISESYGTAEDYEQYF,TGTGCCATCAGTGAGTCTTACGGCACCGCCGAGGACTACGAGCAGTACTTC
TRBJ2-5,TRBD2,TRBV12-3/TRBV12-4,many,CASSQGTSGGGRETQYF,TGTGCCAGCAGTCAAGGGACTAGCGGGGGGGGGAGGGAGACCCAGTACTTC
TRBJ1-2,NA,TRBV20-1,NA,CSARIQEIYGYTF,TGCAGTGCTAGGATTCAGGAGATCTATGGCTACACCTTC
TRBJ1-1,NA,TRBV10-3,once,CAISDGWIEGTEAFF,TGTGCCATCAGTGACGGTTGGATTGAGGGCACTGAAGCTTTCTTT
TRBJ1-1,NA,TRBV20-1,few,CSARQGTPEAFF,TGCAGTGCTAGACAGGGAACCCCTGAAGCTTTCTTT
TRBJ2-7,TRBD1,TRBV24-1,NA,CATSDSGTGLYEQYF,TGTGCCACCAGTGATTCCGGGACAGGGCTCTACGAGCAGTACTTC
TRBJ2-7,TRBD1,TRBV7-2,NA,CASSVGRTGGDEQYF,TGTGCCAGCAGTGTGGGAAGGACAGGGGGCGACGAGCAGTACTTC
TRBJ2-7,TRBD2,TRBV7-9,NA,CASSAGEGVSYEQYF,TGTGCCAGCAGCGCGGGGGAAGGAGTAAGCTACGAGCAGTACTTC
TRBJ2-7,TRBD2,TRBV20-1,NA,CSASKIAGGAEQYF,TGCAGTGCATCTAAAATAGCGGGGGGCGCCGAGCAGTACTTC
TRBJ1-3,NA,TRBV6-1,few,CASSDVIRGGNTIYF,TGTGCCAGCAGTGACGTGATCAGGGGTGGAAACACCATATATTTT
TRBJ1-1,TRBD1,TRBV11-1,many,CASSSIPRTGAGHEAFF,TGTGCCAGCAGCTCGATACCCAGGACAGGGGCCGGCCATGAAGCTTTCTTT
TRBJ1-1,NA,TRBV7-2,NA,CASSLEGGTRYTEAFF,TGTGCCAGCAGCTTAGAGGGAGGGACGAGGTACACTGAAGCTTTCTTT
TRBJ2-3,NA,TRBV5-1,many,CASSLPQLESTDTQYF,TGCGCCAGCAGCTTACCCCAACTGGAAAGCACAGATACGCAGTATTTT
TRBJ2-1,NA,TRBV15,NA,CATSRDQGGWDEQFF,TGTGCCACCAGCAGAGACCAGGGGGGGTGGGATGAGCAGTTCTTC
TRBJ2-1,NA,TRBV19,NA,CASSTPVNEQFF,TGTGCCAGCTCTACCCCGGTGAATGAGCAGTTCTTC
TRBJ2-5,TRBD2,TRBV7-9,NA,CASSHSGGEETQYF,TGTGCCAGCAGCCATAGCGGGGGGGAAGAGACCCAGTACTTC
TRBJ2-5,TRBD2,TRBV3-1,NA,CASSRWTSGGQETQYF,TGTGCCAGCAGCCGCTGGACTAGCGGGGGGCAAGAGACCCAGTACTTC
TRBJ2-1,NA,TRBV7-3,NA,CASSSTIYNEQFF,TGTGCCAGCAGCTCTACAATCTACAATGAGCAGTTCTTC
TRBJ1-1,TRBD1,TRBV7-2,many,CASSLDSGGWAEAFF,TGTGCCAGCAGCTTAGATTCAGGGGGCTGGGCTGAAGCTTTCTTT
TRBJ2-7,TRBD1,TRBV5-1,few,CASSLAGTASYEQYF,TGCGCCAGCAGCTTGGCCGGGACAGCCTCCTACGAGCAGTACTTC
TRBJ2-7,TRBD2,TRBV5-4,NA,CASSLASGGLLRDEQYF,TGTGCCAGCAGCCTCGCTAGCGGGGGCCTACTTCGAGACGAGCAGTACTTC
TRBJ2-3,NA,TRBV29-1,NA,CSVEATDTQYF,TGCAGCGTTGAGGCGACAGATACGCAGTATTTT
TRBJ1-5,NA,TRBV9,NA,CASSVGGAGDQPQHF,TGTGCCAGCAGCGTAGGGGGCGCGGGTGATCAGCCCCAGCATTTT
TRBJ2-7,NA,TRBV5-8,NA,CASSSGPSGPISYEQYF,TGTGCCAGCAGCTCGGGGCCCTCAGGACCGATCTCCTACGAGCAGTACTTC